The 32 T cell receptor beta chains presented below share a single source sample, sequenced in a study of CD8 T cells in Susac syndrome. Reverse transcription of roughly 0.5 to 1 ug RNA was carried out with random hexamers. TCRdb ran MiXCR on the immunoSEQ multiplex PCR reads and lists one entry per CDR3 protein. The sample contains 160,000 or so distinct CDR3 sequences, 90% to 95% of which appear only once. Sequencing was done on a sample of CD8+ T cells from PBMCs. The receptor source for this set is a human donor with multiple sclerosis.

The chain has TRBV29-1 and TRBJ2-7, with a weak D call TRBD2 (6 bases). V lost 6 bases to trimming and J lost 7 bases, with 13 bases between them. The CDR3 consists of 11 residues. CDR1 and CDR2 from the germline V gene are SQVTM and ANQGSEA. The CDR3: CSVARAGEQYF. DNA of the CDR3: TGCAGCGTCGCTAGGGCGGGAGAGCAGTACTTC.

The chain couples TRBV10-3 to TRBJ1-5; TRBD1 matches at 9 bases. The germline V gene has CDR1 ENHRY and CDR2 SYGVKD. V gave up 2 bases and J gave up 5 bases; unmatched junction bases: 4. The CDR3 is 15 residues long. As DNA, the CDR3 is TGTGCCATCAGTGAGACAGGGGGCGCGGATCAGCCCCAGCATTTT. Its protein is CAISETGGADQPQHF.

The chain employs TRBV20-1 and TRBJ2-7; tentatively, D is TRBD2 (5 bases). This CDR3 has 14 amino acids. Germline loops: CDR1 DFQATT, CDR2 SNEGSKA (reference sequence). Trimming took 6 bases from V and 4 from J, leaving 19 bases between them. In DNA, the CDR3 is TGCAGTGCCTGGCCTCCCGGGGAAGGTTACGAGCAGTACTTC. Translating it yields CSAWPPGEGYEQYF.

This sequence joins TRBV4-1 and TRBJ2-3; TRBD2 matches 7 bases. The ends lost 3 bases at V and 6 bases at J; junction bases unmatched: 9. CDR3 length equals 15 residues. Germline CDR1 MGHRA, CDR2 YSYEKL. This CDR3 reads CASSHTREPVDTQYF. In DNA form, the CDR3 reads TGCGCCAGCAGCCACACGCGGGAGCCTGTGGATACGCAGTATTTT.

The DNA of the CDR3 is TGTGCCAGCAGCTTAGTAAGGGCCCGACGGGAGGAAGAGACCCAGTACTTC. Encoded protein: CASSLVRARREEETQYF. V gene TRBV7-2 combines with J gene TRBJ2-5, with TRBD2 matching over 7 bases. From germline, CDR1 is SGHTA and CDR2 FQGNSA. The ends lost 1 base at V and 3 bases at J; junction bases unmatched: 11. The CDR3 spans 17 residues.

This sequence joins TRBV7-3 and TRBJ2-1, with 8 bases matching TRBD1. Germline V gene lookup returns CDR1 SGHTA and CDR2 FQGTGA. V shed 4 bases and J 4 bases; nucleotides not matched to a gene: 3. This CDR3 region has 14 residues. The CDR3 nucleotides are TGTGCCAGCAGCTCAGACAGGGGTTACAATGAGCAGTTCTTC. Protein sequence: CASSSDRGYNEQFF.

The chain recombines TRBV11-2 with TRBJ1-2; D is undetermined. V was pared by 0 bases and J by 4 bases, with 18 bases between. Germline V CDR1 and CDR2: SGHAT, FQNNGV. The CDR3 has 17 amino acids. CDR3 residues: CASSLEPTPDGFYGYTF. CDR3 sequence (DNA): TGTGCCAGCAGCTTAGAACCTACCCCGGACGGATTCTATGGCTACACCTTC.

V gene TRBV29-1 combines with J gene TRBJ2-3; D is unclear. V was shortened by 5 bases and J by 2 bases, with 20 bases between the two germline ends. Germline assignment: CDR1 SQVTM and CDR2 ANQGSEA. The CDR3 loop spans 16 amino acids. Written as DNA, the CDR3 is TGCAGCGTTCCCCACCCGAAGGTGTACCCCACAGATACGCAGTATTTT. This gives the protein CSVPHPKVYPTDTQYF.

The genes are TRBV29-1 and TRBJ2-3, with 11 bases lining up with TRBD1. J was trimmed by 2 bases and V by 5 bases; bases with no gene match: 15. The germline CDR1 and CDR2 sequences are SQVTM and ANQGSEA. The CDR3 is 18 residues long. The CDR3 DNA follows: TGCAGCGTTACACCCGGGACAGGGGGATTTGGGTCCACAGATACGCAGTATTTT. Its translation: CSVTPGTGGFGSTDTQYF.

This clonotype is a singleton in its sample. V and J are TRBV20-1 and TRBJ2-1; the D gene is possibly TRBD2 (6 bases). Germline loops: CDR1 DFQATT, CDR2 SNEGSKA (reference sequence). The CDR3 runs to 16 residues. V was clipped by 3 bases and J by 4 bases, with 19 bases between them. The CDR3: CSASVGVGRGYNEQFF. The CDR3 coding sequence is TGCAGTGCTAGCGTAGGAGTGGGACGGGGGTACAATGAGCAGTTCTTC.

The chain carries TRBV20-1 and TRBJ2-7, with 9 positions matching TRBD1. The CDR3 covers 14 residues. Looked up from germline, CDR1 is DFQATT and CDR2 is SNEGSKA (reference sequence). Losses at the gene ends were 6 bases for V and 3 bases for J; bases not matched to a gene: 9. The CDR3 sequence is CSATRTGVGYEQYF. CDR3 bases: TGCAGTGCAACACGGACAGGGGTAGGCTACGAGCAGTACTTC.

J is TRBJ2-7 and V is TRBV30; 7 bases match TRBD1. V gave up 1 base and J gave up 0 bases; unmatched junction bases: 3. Germline values: CDR1 GTSNPN, CDR2 SVGIG (reference sequence). The CDR3 consists of 14 residues. CDR3 protein: CAWSDGDSSYEQYF. CDR3 coding DNA: TGTGCCTGGAGTGACGGGGACAGCTCCTACGAGCAGTACTTC.

V and J are TRBV2 and TRBJ1-1, with a tentative D call TRBD1 (5 bases). Trimming cost V 6 bases and J 4 bases, with 6 bases left between them. The CDR3 covers 11 residues. Germline CDR1 is SNHLY and CDR2 is FYNNEI. This CDR3 is CASRGATEAFF. The CDR3 DNA is TGTGCCAGCAGAGGGGCCACTGAAGCTTTCTTT.

The rearrangement uses TRBV27 and TRBJ2-7; a weak D match, TRBD1 (5 bases). The CDR3 is 16 residues long. V lost 0 bases to trimming and J lost 3 bases, with 15 bases between them. CDR1 and CDR2 from the germline V gene are MNHEY and SMNVEV (reference sequence). The DNA of the CDR3 is TGTGCCAGCAGTTTATCTGGCCAGGGCGTAGTCTACGAGCAGTACTTC. This codes for CASSLSGQGVVYEQYF.

The chain joins TRBV9 to TRBJ1-1; 8 bases fit TRBD1. The V segment lost 2 bases and the J segment 3 bases; nucleotides outside the gene matches: 12. Germline CDR1 reads SGDLS; CDR2 reads YYNGEE. The CDR3 spans 17 residues. CDR3 protein: CASSVGPGTGEDTEAFF. The CDR3 coding sequence is TGTGCCAGCAGCGTTGGCCCCGGGACAGGAGAGGACACTGAAGCTTTCTTT.

This chain uses TRBV4-1 with TRBJ1-5; D is unresolved. Germline CDR1 and CDR2: MGHRA and YSYEKL. The CDR3 has 15 residues. V gave up 1 base and J gave up 0 bases, with 7 bases separating them. In nucleotides, the CDR3 is TGCGCCAGCAGCCAAGTGGGAAATAGCAATCAGCCCCAGCATTTT. It codes for CASSQVGNSNQPQHF.

This rearrangement joins TRBV20-1 to TRBJ2-4, with TRBD2 identical over 11 bases. The CDR3 has 17 amino acids. Per the germline V gene, CDR1 is DFQATT and CDR2 is SNEGSKA (reference sequence). V was pared by 6 bases and J by 0 bases, with 10 bases of the junction left unmatched. The CDR3 DNA is TGCAGTGCAAAACTAGCGGGGGCACTTTTAGCCAAAAACATTCAGTACTTC. It is translated as CSAKLAGALLAKNIQYF.

V is TRBV30 and J is TRBJ2-3; TRBD1 or TRBD2 may be the D gene (5 bases each). Germline CDR1 reads GTSNPN; CDR2 reads SVGIG (reference sequence). The CDR3 runs to 14 residues. The CDR3, as DNA: TGTGCGGAGGATGTGGGGCTAGGCACAGATACGCAGTATTTT. Its translation: CAEDVGLGTDTQYF.

The gene calls are TRBV5-1 and TRBJ2-1; D gene uncertain. Germline V gene data show CDR1 as SGHRS and CDR2 as YFSETQ. Trimming stripped 0 bases from V and 6 bases from J, with 10 bases between. This CDR3 region has 14 residues. Here the CDR3 reads CASSLGRVGNEQFF. CDR3 DNA: TGCGCCAGCAGCTTGGGACGGGTGGGCAATGAGCAGTTCTTC.

The chain joins TRBV20-1 to TRBJ2-3; D could derive from TRBD1 or TRBD2 (5 bases each). Germline V gene data show CDR1 as DFQATT and CDR2 as SNEGSKA (reference sequence). The V end lost 1 base, the J end lost 4 bases, and 18 bases lay between the germline ends. The CDR3 has 16 amino acids. As DNA, the CDR3 is TGCAGTGCTAGAGTCTCTGGGGGAAGGGTGGCAGATACGCAGTATTTT. Residues: CSARVSGGRVADTQYF.

This rearrangement joins TRBV7-9 to TRBJ2-7; D not certain. The V gene lost 1 base and the J gene lost 4 bases, with 8 bases spanning the gap. CDR1 and CDR2 (germline): SEHNR, FQNEAQ (reference sequence). This CDR3 contains 13 residues. CDR3 loop: CASSLGSTYEQYF. For the CDR3, the DNA is TGTGCCAGCAGCTTAGGATCTACTTACGAGCAGTACTTC.

This chain uses TRBV28 with TRBJ2-7; TRBD1 or TRBD2 may be the D gene (6 bases each). Between the trimmed V and J ends, which lost 5 bases and 3 bases, there was a span of 14 bases. This CDR3 region has 14 residues. The V gene's germline CDR1 is MDHEN and CDR2 SYDVKM. The CDR3 DNA follows: TGTGCCAGCAGTAGCACGGGGGCCTACTACGAGCAGTACTTC. This translates into CASSSTGAYYEQYF.

The chain carries TRBV20-1 and TRBJ2-5; TRBD1 matches 7 bases. In germline, CDR1 is DFQATT, CDR2 SNEGSKA (reference sequence). The J segment lost 0 bases and the V segment lost 5 bases, leaving 6 bases of the junction unmatched. The CDR3 runs 14 residues. The CDR3 region is CSAVDREDQETQYF. The CDR3 DNA reads TGCAGTGCTGTCGACAGGGAAGACCAAGAGACCCAGTACTTC.

V gene TRBV20-1 combines with J gene TRBJ1-5; possibly TRBD1 for D (5 bases). The CDR3 runs to 14 residues. Germline assignment: CDR1 DFQATT and CDR2 SNEGSKA (reference sequence). With 6 bases removed from V and 0 bases from J, the gap between germline ends came to 12 bases. The CDR3 DNA sequence: TGCAGTGCCCACCAGGGAAATAGCAATCAGCCCCAGCATTTT. Protein sequence: CSAHQGNSNQPQHF.

The rearrangement uses TRBV9 and TRBJ2-7; D perhaps matches TRBD1 (6 bases). The CDR3 is made up of 14 amino acids. Germline loops: CDR1 SGDLS, CDR2 YYNGEE. V was clipped by 0 bases and J by 5 bases, with 12 bases between them. In nucleotides, the CDR3 is TGTGCCAGCAGCGTAGCGGGACAATTCCACGAGCAGTACTTC. It yields the protein CASSVAGQFHEQYF.

This chain joins TRBV4-1 and TRBJ2-1; D is undetermined. The CDR3 contains 12 residues. The germline CDR1 and CDR2 sequences are MGHRA and YSYEKL. Trimming took 4 bases from V and 7 from J, leaving 8 bases between them. The CDR3 sequence: CASSPTRNEQFF. CDR3 nucleotides: TGCGCCAGCAGCCCGACCAGGAATGAGCAGTTCTTC.

CDR3 sequence reads: CASRRLLPSSGVFGTDTQYF. CDR3 coding DNA: TGTGCCAGCAGGAGACTTCTACCTAGCTCGGGAGTTTTTGGCACAGATACGCAGTATTTT. The rearrangement joins TRBV12-3 or TRBV12-4 to TRBJ2-3, with D possibly matching TRBD2 (6 bases). V dropped 6 bases and J dropped 1 base, with 29 bases sitting between them. The CDR3 covers 20 residues.

The chain is built from TRBV27 and TRBJ2-1; D unresolved. Per germline, CDR1 MNHEY and CDR2 SMNVEV (reference sequence). The germline V and J ends were trimmed by 4 bases and 8 bases, with 6 bases remaining between them. The CDR3 runs 11 residues. The CDR3 spells CASSYRDEQFF. The CDR3 bases are TGTGCCAGCAGTTATAGGGATGAGCAGTTCTTC.

The rearrangement links TRBV29-1 to TRBJ1-1, with D perhaps TRBD1 (6 bases). Germline V lookup: CDR1 SQVTM, CDR2 ANQGSEA. V was pared by 7 bases and J by 4 bases, with 16 bases between. The CDR3 contains 13 residues. The CDR3 DNA reads TGCAGCGGTACCAGGGGTGGTCCCACTGAAGCTTTCTTT. Translating gives CSGTRGGPTEAFF.

This clonotype was found once. The chain has TRBV29-1 and TRBJ1-3; D is possibly TRBD1 (5 bases). CDR3 length: 12 residues. Germline loops: CDR1 SQVTM, CDR2 ANQGSEA. V lost 6 bases and J 2 bases, leaving 8 bases between the germline ends. The chain's CDR3 is CSVLGPGNTIYF. The CDR3 bases are TGCAGCGTCCTGGGACCTGGAAACACCATATATTTT.

This chain connects TRBV9 to TRBJ2-3, with 10 bases that match TRBD2. The CDR3 runs to 17 residues. Germline loops: CDR1 SGDLS, CDR2 YYNGEE. The V and J ends lost 0 bases and 4 bases, in that order; junction bases with no gene match: 8. The CDR3 DNA reads as TGTGCCAGCAGCGTAGTGGAGCGGGGGGGCTCTGCAGATACGCAGTATTTT. It encodes CASSVVERGGSADTQYF.

J is TRBJ2-1 and V is TRBV2, with 7 bases aligning to TRBD1. V lost 6 bases and J lost 4; bases outside the gene matches: 9. Per the germline V gene, CDR1 is SNHLY and CDR2 is FYNNEI. This CDR3 is built from 15 residues. The CDR3 loop is CASRGPDRLYNEQFF. The DNA for the CDR3 is TGTGCCAGCAGGGGCCCGGACAGGTTGTACAATGAGCAGTTCTTC.